This T cell receptor (beta chain) was captured in a study of metastatic and nonmetastatic thyroid tumors. Study background: Comparative analysis of repertoires was undertaken across blood and tumor or nodule tissue obtained from malignant and benign thyroid patients.

Broader study findings: In both blood and tumor samples, TCR beta diversity was reported significantly higher for malignant than benign nodules.

The CDR3 is made up of 14 amino acids. V lost 5 bases, J lost 2 bases, and 11 bases lay in between. The germline V gene encodes CDR1 LNHDA and CDR2 SQIVND (reference sequence). Among the patients, none had received any treatment before thyroid surgery. Under the authors' procedure: The study built a papillary thyroid cancer distant-metastasis classifier from CDR3 differences across clinicopathological groups. TCRdb re-clonotyped the PCR reads through MiXCR. V and J calls and clone size were set by TCRdb, not the authors. This sample has roughly 15,000 clones, with 25% to 30% found just once. Concerning this clone: No antigen is known for it.

The chain joins TRBV19 to TRBJ2-3; no clear D gene. The receptor was derived from a male donor with papillary thyroid cancer or a benign thyroid nodule (not recorded which). Some clones in this sample may be carry-over from other donors' samples. Sequencing used tumor tissue. This CDR3 reads CASSRRTSTDTQYF. The CDR3 DNA is TGTGCCAGTAGTCGCAGGACCTCCACAGATACGCAGTATTTT.